This T cell receptor beta chain was recorded in a study of cytomegalovirus exposure and HLA in healthy donors. Overall study findings and caveats: Sequencing likely caused a cluster of highly shared sequence variants. The Asian-associated ancestry cluster reportedly had fewer N-insertions than the roughly 700-donor mean in a later analysis.

A multiplex PCR was run with 60 Vbeta primers and 13 Jbeta primers. Method: immunoSEQ multiplex PCR; TCRdb's copy keeps in-frame clones and lacks some. Of some 190,000 clones listed, around 76% are singletons. Trimming stripped 3 bases from V and 0 bases from J, with 12 bases between. Germline CDR1 and CDR2: GTSNPN and SVGIG (reference sequence). The CDR3 extends over 15 amino acids. As to this clone: Its antigen is unidentified.

This clonotype originated in a young woman in good health and CMV-seropositive. The source material was PBMCs. The V and J genes are TRBV30 and TRBJ1-3, with a tentative D call TRBD1 (6 bases). The CDR3 is CAWSPGQSSGNTIYF. The CDR3 DNA is TGTGCCTGGAGCCCCGGACAGAGCTCTGGAAACACCATATATTTT.